This T cell receptor beta chain stems from a study of graft-versus-host responses after intestinal transplantation. Overall study context: Transplant types were multivisceral, liver-intestinal, or isolated intestinal. Every recipient had anti-thymocyte globulin induction and 2 to 3 years of tacrolimus plus steroids. Overall study findings and caveats: In recipient marrow, GvH clones were found, and some appeared first in ileum or blood. Some patients had graft-donor T cell macrochimerism, and their allografts showed high graft-versus-host to host-versus-graft clonal ratios.

Produced via immunoSEQ multiplex PCR; TCRdb's table is partial and in-frame only. The sample includes about 82,000 clones, 91% of them seen just once. This CDR3 has 15 residues. The germline V gene encodes CDR1 MGHRA and CDR2 YSYEKL. The V gene end was trimmed by 1 base and the J gene end by 8 bases; junction bases not matched to a gene: 5. Notes on this clone: What it binds is not known.

This sequence was found in a human donor who received an intestinal transplant. The chain uses TRBV4-1 and TRBJ1-6; TRBD1 aligns across 7 bases. Sequences were derived from unstimulated CD4+ T cells sorted from spleen or lymph node cells, sampled before intestinal transplant. In DNA, the CDR3 is TGCGCCAGCAGCCAAGGTGACAGGGTTGATTCACCCCTCCACTTT. It specifies CASSQGDRVDSPLHF.